The 6 T cell receptor beta chains presented below share a single source sample, sequenced in a study of control samples from healthy donors and cancer patients. Using immunoSEQ multiplex PCR, the repertoire was profiled, and TCRdb retains in-frame clones only, with some absent. The data show about 170,000 clones, about 90% seen once. Sequenced sample: blood. These receptors all stem from a man aged 25 to 40 in good health.

This rearrangement joins TRBV6-6 to TRBJ1-1; 8 bases are shared with TRBD1. V was clipped by 4 bases and J by 7 bases; unmatched bases: 2. The CDR3 has 12 amino acids. From germline, CDR1 is MNHNY and CDR2 SVGAGI (reference sequence). CDR3: CASSSGGYEAFF. The CDR3 region has the DNA TGTGCCAGCAGTTCAGGGGGCTATGAAGCTTTCTTT.

J is TRBJ1-1 and V is TRBV14, with 9 nucleotides matching TRBD1. V trimming: 1 base; J trimming: 11 bases; junction bases outside the gene matches: 2. CDR1 is SGHDN, CDR2 FVKESK, per germline. There are 12 residues in the CDR3. This CDR3 is CASSQAGQGAFF. DNA for the CDR3: TGTGCCAGCAGCCAAGCGGGACAGGGCGCTTTCTTT.

This sequence joins TRBV11-2 and TRBJ2-2; D is ambiguous. Germline lookup yields CDR1 SGHAT and CDR2 FQNNGV. V was clipped by 5 bases and J by 5 bases, with 3 bases between them. CDR3 size: 11 residues. The CDR3 coding sequence is TGTGCCAGCAGCCTGACCGGGGAGCTGTTTTTT. Its translation: CASSLTGELFF.

The chain is built from TRBV18 and TRBJ2-5, with no clear D. This CDR3 has 14 residues. Deletions cut 6 bases from V and 2 bases from J, with 13 bases between. Germline CDR1 KGHSH, CDR2 LQKENI. CDR3 DNA sequence: TGTGCCAGCTCCTGGTCGGGTTTACAAGAGACCCAGTACTTC. This translates into CASSWSGLQETQYF.

The gene calls are TRBV19 and TRBJ2-5; tentatively, D is TRBD2 (5 bases). V lost 2 bases and J lost 3, with 10 bases in between. The CDR3 covers 14 residues. CDR1 is LNHDA, CDR2 SQIVND, per germline (reference sequence). This CDR3 reads CASSITGIEETQYF. The CDR3 coding sequence is TGTGCCAGTAGTATAACGGGGATTGAAGAGACCCAGTACTTC.

This clone has more than one count but fewer than ten. The chain joins TRBV25-1 to TRBJ1-2, with 11 bases fitting TRBD1. V dropped 6 bases and J dropped 2; count of bases not matched to a gene: 8. Germline-derived CDR1 and CDR2 are MGHDK and SYGVNS. The CDR3 spans 16 residues. Written as DNA, the CDR3 is TGTGCCAGCAGACCCGGGACAGGGGGAAGAAACTATGGCTACACCTTC. This sequence encodes CASRPGTGGRNYGYTF.